This entry lists 17 T cell receptor beta chains sequenced from one sample in a study of blood T cell repertoires in COVID-19. Only in-frame clones appear in the TCRdb table, and some are missing; sequencing was by immunoSEQ multiplex PCR. This table has 250,000 or so clones, over 80% appearing once. Material for sequencing was PBMCs or T cells enriched from blood (not recorded which). The receptors here all came from a woman younger than 45 who had been exposed to COVID-19.

The CDR3 DNA follows: TGCGCCAGCAGCTTGGCCCAGGGTTCGACCTACGAGCAGTACTTC. Translated: CASSLAQGSTYEQYF. The gene calls are TRBV5-1 and TRBJ2-7, with a possible D match to TRBD1 (5 bases). This CDR3 spans 15 amino acids. Trimming took 0 bases from V and 2 from J, leaving 12 bases between them. Per germline, CDR1 SGHRS and CDR2 YFSETQ.

This chain links TRBV3-1 (or the pseudogene TRBV3-2) with TRBJ2-5, with TRBD2 as a possible D gene (5 bases). The CDR3 extends over 14 amino acids. The V end was cut by 7 bases, the J end by 2 bases, with 14 bases between. Per germline, CDR1 LGHDT and CDR2 YNNKEL (reference sequence). This chain's CDR3 is CASKGSGEQETQYF. DNA of the CDR3: TGTGCCAGCAAAGGGTCCGGGGAACAAGAGACCCAGTACTTC.

The chain uses TRBV4-1 and TRBJ2-7, with 7 bases identical to TRBD1. There are 16 residues in the CDR3. Germline V gene data show CDR1 as MGHRA and CDR2 as YSYEKL. V gave up 0 bases and J gave up 1 base; unmatched junction bases: 6. This CDR3 reads CASSQDQYRGSYEQYF. The CDR3 DNA sequence: TGCGCCAGCAGCCAAGATCAGTACAGGGGATCCTACGAGCAGTACTTC.

The V gene is TRBV19, the J gene TRBJ2-1, with 12 positions matching TRBD2. CDR1 is LNHDA and CDR2 is SQIVND in the germline V gene (reference sequence). The J segment lost 7 bases and the V segment lost 9 bases, leaving 10 bases of the junction unmatched. This CDR3 has 15 residues. In nucleotides, the CDR3 is TGTGCCAGCCGCAGACTAGCGGGAGCCTTAAATGAGCAGTTCTTC. It codes for CASRRLAGALNEQFF. The full variable domain, in which reference TRBV19 and TRBJ2-1 provide the parts outside the CDR3, is DGGITQSPKYLFRKEGQNVTLSCEQNLNHDAMYWYRQDPGQGLRLIYYSQIVNDFQKGDIAEGYSVSREKKESFPLTVTSAQKNPTAFYLCASRRLAGALNEQFFGPGTRLTVL.

The J gene is TRBJ1-4, the V gene TRBV23-1; D gene ambiguous. TRBV23-1 is annotated as an ORF whose role is uncertain. The CDR3 loop spans 12 amino acids. Trimming shortened V by 6 bases and J by 10 bases, and 12 bases separated the two germline ends. The CDR3 spells CASSSLSRKLFF. CDR3 nucleotide sequence: TGCGCCAGCAGCTCCTTATCCCGAAAACTGTTTTTT.

The V and J genes are TRBV14 and TRBJ2-3; the match to TRBD2 covers 7 bases. With 3 bases clipped from V and 0 bases from J, the junction kept 6 bases outside the gene matches. This CDR3 comprises 16 residues. Germline CDR1 is SGHDN and CDR2 is FVKESK. This CDR3 is CASSHQGGRSTDTQYF. The CDR3 bases are TGTGCCAGCAGCCACCAGGGCGGGAGAAGCACAGATACGCAGTATTTT.

This rearrangement joins TRBV6-6 to TRBJ1-3, with 7 positions matching TRBD1. The CDR3 loop spans 15 amino acids. CDR1 and CDR2 (germline): MNHNY, SVGAGI (reference sequence). The junction had 5 bases not matched to a gene; V was cut back by 6 bases and J by 0 bases. The CDR3 DNA reads TGTGCCAGCAGAGAGAACAGGGGCTCTGGAAACACCATATATTTT. Translating it yields CASRENRGSGNTIYF.

V and J are TRBV2 and TRBJ2-7; maybe TRBD1 (6 bases). Germline CDR1 is SNHLY and CDR2 is FYNNEI. The CDR3 consists of 16 residues. V lost 5 bases, J lost 0 bases, and 17 bases lay in between. The CDR3 DNA is TGTGCCAGCAGTCCTTCAGACAGGTTCCTCTCCTACGAGCAGTACTTC. Translating gives CASSPSDRFLSYEQYF.

This chain joins TRBV5-4 and TRBJ2-2, with 14 bases lining up with TRBD2. The V and J ends lost 4 bases and 5 bases, in that order; junction bases with no gene match: 10. The germline V gene has CDR1 SGHNT and CDR2 YYREEE (reference sequence). The CDR3 covers 18 residues. The CDR3 region is CASSPPGLAGVDTGELFF. In DNA, the CDR3 is TGTGCCAGCAGCCCACCGGGACTAGCGGGAGTGGATACCGGGGAGCTGTTTTTT.

The V call is TRBV19, the J call TRBJ2-6, with a possible D match to TRBD1 (5 bases). CDR3 length equals 16 residues. Trimming removed 7 bases at V and 3 bases at J, with 16 bases between. The germline V gene has CDR1 LNHDA and CDR2 SQIVND (reference sequence). The CDR3 DNA sequence: TGTGCCAGTAACCCAGGGCTAAGGAATGGGGCCAACGTCCTGACTTTC. This encodes CASNPGLRNGANVLTF.

In this sample, this clone turned up once. The gene calls are TRBV19 and TRBJ1-1, with 8 bases identical to TRBD1. This CDR3 is built from 15 residues. With V trimmed by 5 bases and J by 2 bases, 7 bases remained unmatched. CDR1 is LNHDA, CDR2 SQIVND, per germline (reference sequence). This chain's CDR3 is CASSADRGGNTEAFF. CDR3 coding DNA: TGTGCCAGTAGTGCTGACAGGGGAGGTAACACTGAAGCTTTCTTT.

The genes are TRBV28 and TRBJ1-2, with 7 bases identical to TRBD1. J lost 4 bases, V lost 6 bases, and 8 bases had no gene match. Per the germline V gene, CDR1 is MDHEN and CDR2 is SYDVKM. The CDR3 is 14 amino acids. As DNA, the CDR3 is TGTGCCAGCAGCCCGTTCAGGGACAGCTATGGCTACACCTTC. This gives the protein CASSPFRDSYGYTF.

V usage is TRBV10-1 and J usage is TRBJ2-1; TRBD2 matches 13 bases. CDR3 length: 15 residues. V was pared by 6 bases and J by 8 bases, with 7 bases of the junction left unmatched. Germline V gene sequence: CDR1 WNHNN, CDR2 SYGVQD (reference sequence). The chain's CDR3 is CASRGLAGVLDEQFF. The CDR3 coding sequence is TGCGCCAGCAGAGGACTAGCGGGAGTTTTGGATGAGCAGTTCTTC.

The chain recombines TRBV9 with TRBJ2-2; D unclear. The CDR3 is 13 residues long. Looked up from germline, CDR1 is SGDLS and CDR2 is YYNGEE. V gave up 2 bases and J gave up 7 bases, with 9 bases separating them. This CDR3 reads CASSVMSGGELFF. The CDR3 DNA follows: TGTGCCAGCAGCGTGATGTCCGGCGGGGAGCTGTTTTTT. The full variable domain, with the rest looked up from reference TRBV9 and TRBJ2-2, is DSGVTQTPKHLITATGQRVTLRCSPRSGDLSVYWYQQSLDQGLQFLIQYYNGEERAKGNILERFSAQQFPDLHSELNLSSLELGDSALYFCASSVMSGGELFFGEGSRLTVL.

DNA of the CDR3: TGTGCCAGCAGTTACTCGCGAGGGCGTGGGGATGAGCAGTTCTTC. Protein product: CASSYSRGRGDEQFF. V and J are TRBV6-5 and TRBJ2-1; possible D gene TRBD2, 5 bases. CDR1 is MNHEY, CDR2 SVGAGI, per germline. The V and J ends lost 0 bases and 8 bases respectively, with 14 bases between them. The CDR3 runs 15 residues.

Here the CDR3 DNA reads TGTGCCAGCAGTTTACAGGGGGCTCTTAAACTGTTTTTT. Protein: CASSLQGALKLFF. This chain uses TRBV12-3 or TRBV12-4 with TRBJ1-4; 8 bases line up with TRBD1. This CDR3 has 13 amino acids. Germline trimming cut 2 bases from V and 11 bases from J; bases unmatched to any gene: 4.

The V and J genes are TRBV6-5 and TRBJ1-2; 11 bases agree with TRBD1. After removal of 0 bases from V and 4 bases from J, the junction contained 1 base not matched to a gene. Looked up from germline, CDR1 is MNHEY and CDR2 is SVGAGI. The CDR3 runs 15 residues. This chain's CDR3 is CASSYSGQGGYGYTF. DNA of the CDR3: TGTGCCAGCAGTTACTCGGGACAGGGGGGCTATGGCTACACCTTC.